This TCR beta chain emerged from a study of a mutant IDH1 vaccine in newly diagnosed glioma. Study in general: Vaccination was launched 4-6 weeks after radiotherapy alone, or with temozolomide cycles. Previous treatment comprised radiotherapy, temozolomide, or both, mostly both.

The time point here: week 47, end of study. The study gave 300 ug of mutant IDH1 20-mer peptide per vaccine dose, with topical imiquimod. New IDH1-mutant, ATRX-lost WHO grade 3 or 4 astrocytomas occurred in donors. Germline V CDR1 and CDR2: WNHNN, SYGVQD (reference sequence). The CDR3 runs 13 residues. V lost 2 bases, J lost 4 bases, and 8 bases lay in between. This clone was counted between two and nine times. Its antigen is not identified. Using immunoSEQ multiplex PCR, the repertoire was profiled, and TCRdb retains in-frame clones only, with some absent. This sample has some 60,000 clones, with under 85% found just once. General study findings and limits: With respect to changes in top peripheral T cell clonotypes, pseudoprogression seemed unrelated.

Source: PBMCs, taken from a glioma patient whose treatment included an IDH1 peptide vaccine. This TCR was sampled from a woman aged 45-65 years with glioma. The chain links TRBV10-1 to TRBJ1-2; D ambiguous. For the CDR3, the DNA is TGCGCCAGCAGTGAGGGCAGGTCCTATGGCTACACCTTC. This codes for CASSEGRSYGYTF.